These 13 T cell receptor beta chains were all obtained from the same sample, sequenced in a study of cytomegalovirus exposure and HLA in healthy donors. PCR involved 60 Vbeta and 13 Jbeta primers. TCRdb's table, derived via immunoSEQ multiplex PCR, lists solely in-frame clones and lacks some. This table has 130,000 to 150,000 clones, 70% to 85% appearing once. Input material: PBMCs. The receptor source for this set is a male donor in good health and CMV-seronegative.

The chain links TRBV7-9 to TRBJ2-3, with D possibly TRBD1 on 5 matching bases. Trimming cost V 5 bases and J 0 bases, with 15 bases left between them. CDR1 is SEHNR and CDR2 is FQNEAQ in the germline V gene (reference sequence). The length of the CDR3 is 16 residues. The CDR3 protein is CASSQRGTPSTDTQYF. CDR3 in DNA: TGTGCCAGCAGCCAAAGGGGTACTCCTAGCACAGATACGCAGTATTTT.

There are a few counts of this clone. An end of the junction does not agree with germline; a read error may underlie this. The rearrangement uses TRBV7-9 and TRBJ1-6; D unresolved. This CDR3 has 17 residues. Germline V lookup: CDR1 SEHNR, CDR2 FQNEAQ (reference sequence). CDR3 amino acids: CASSLASGANGNSPLHF. The CDR3 nucleotides read TGTGCCAGCAGCCTAGCCTCGGGTGCTAACGGTAATTCACCCCTCCACTTT.

CDR3 loop: CASSKFLPDEQFF. In DNA, the CDR3 is TGTGCCAGCAGCAAATTTTTGCCAGATGAGCAGTTCTTC. This rearrangement joins TRBV21-1 to TRBJ2-1; the tabulated D call, TRBD1, remains unverified against the DNA. TRBV21-1 is a recognized pseudogene. There are 13 residues in the CDR3.

To note about this clone: Germline and junction disagree at one end, which may indicate a read error. V usage is TRBV5-6 and J usage is TRBJ2-7, with a tentative D call TRBD2 (6 bases). The CDR3 loop spans 12 amino acids. Looked up from germline, CDR1 is SGHDT and CDR2 is YYEEEE. The DNA for the CDR3 is TGTGCCAGCAGCTTTCGGGACTTCAAACCCCACTTC. Its protein is CASSFRDFKPHF.

This sequence joins TRBV7-6 and TRBJ2-7; 8 nucleotides agree with TRBD2. Germline CDR1 reads SGHVS; CDR2 reads FNYEAQ. Trimming at V came to 3 bases and at J to 3 bases, leaving 1 base not matched to a gene. The CDR3 is 13 amino acids. CDR3: CASSLAGGYEQYF. CDR3 coding DNA: TGTGCCAGCAGCTTGGCGGGGGGCTACGAGCAGTACTTC.

This clone was recorded a few times. Other DNA sequences in the same sample also yield this CDR3. The V call is TRBV5-4, the J call TRBJ1-5; possible D gene TRBD1, 5 bases. Between the trimmed V and J ends, which lost 3 bases and 4 bases, there was a span of 11 bases. The CDR3 covers 14 residues. The germline gives CDR1 SGHNT, CDR2 YYREEE (reference sequence). This CDR3 is CASSSGGGNQPQHF. Written as DNA, the CDR3 is TGTGCCAGCAGCTCCGGGGGGGGGAATCAGCCCCAGCATTTT. Drawing the rest from reference TRBV5-4 and TRBJ1-5, the complete variable domain is ETGVTQSPTHLIKTRGQQVTLRCSSQSGHNTVSWYQQALGQGPQFIFQYYREEENGRGNFPPRFSGLQFPNYSSELNVNALELDDSALYLCASSSGGGNQPQHFGDGTRLSIL.

The rearrangement links TRBV27 to TRBJ2-7; no firm D call. This CDR3 region has 13 residues. Germline assignment: CDR1 MNHEY and CDR2 SMNVEV (reference sequence). V lost 5 bases, J lost 3 bases, and 11 bases lay in between. The DNA of the CDR3 is TGTGCCAGCAGTCTACACAGAAACTACGAGCAGTACTTC. Translated: CASSLHRNYEQYF.

This chain uses TRBV7-9 with TRBJ2-7; TRBD1 matches 7 bases. After removal of 3 bases from V and 0 bases from J, the junction contained 5 bases not matched to a gene. Germline V gene data show CDR1 as SEHNR and CDR2 as FQNEAQ (reference sequence). CDR3 size: 15 residues. The CDR3 DNA reads as TGTGCCAGCAGCTTTGCGACAGGGAGCTCCTACGAGCAGTACTTC. Translating gives CASSFATGSSYEQYF.

This chain connects TRBV11-2 to TRBJ1-2; possible D gene TRBD1, 5 bases. The CDR3 is 13 residues long. Looked up from germline, CDR1 is SGHAT and CDR2 is FQNNGV. Trimming stripped 4 bases from V and 5 bases from J, with 11 bases between. The CDR3 region has the DNA TGTGCCAGCAGCTCCAGTGACAGATATGGCTACACCTTC. Its protein product is CASSSSDRYGYTF.

The rearrangement uses TRBV11-2 and TRBJ1-1; D unresolved. Trimming pared 5 bases from V and 2 bases from J, leaving 9 bases between. This CDR3 region has 13 residues. Germline values: CDR1 SGHAT, CDR2 FQNNGV. CDR3 protein: CASSLVANTEAFF. In nucleotides, the CDR3 is TGTGCCAGCAGCCTGGTGGCTAACACTGAAGCTTTCTTT.

The V gene is TRBV9, the J gene TRBJ2-3, with 12 bases lining up with TRBD2. In germline, CDR1 is SGDLS, CDR2 YYNGEE. The J segment lost 3 bases and the V segment lost 4 bases, leaving 12 bases of the junction unmatched. This CDR3 comprises 18 residues. The CDR3 reads CASSSTSGGLPTTDTQYF. The DNA for the CDR3 is TGTGCCAGCAGCTCTACTAGCGGGGGGCTCCCAACTACAGATACGCAGTATTTT.

In the case of this clone: At one of its ends the junction is not consistent with the germline gene, which may arise from a read error. Within the sample, other DNA sequences also encode this same CDR3. This chain uses TRBV7-2 with TRBJ1-2; perhaps TRBD1 as D (6 bases). The CDR3 runs to 13 residues. Germline values: CDR1 SGHTA, CDR2 FQGNSA. The DNA for the CDR3 is TGCGCCAGCAGCTTGGACAGAAGCAGGGGCTACACCTTC. This sequence encodes CASSLDRSRGYTF.

The V call is TRBV19, the J call TRBJ2-2; 11 bases are shared with TRBD2. With 4 bases clipped from V and 8 bases from J, the junction kept 9 bases outside the gene matches. Germline CDR1 LNHDA, CDR2 SQIVND (reference sequence). The CDR3 has 16 amino acids. The CDR3 DNA is TGTGCCAGTAGTAGAGACCAACTAGCGGGAGAAGGGGAGCTGTTTTTT. Its translation is CASSRDQLAGEGELFF.